What follows are 10 T cell receptor beta chains derived from one specimen sequenced in a study of OX40 agonist ivuxolimab in advanced cancers. Repertoires were generated with immunoSEQ multiplex PCR, while TCRdb's copy carries only in-frame clones and drops some. The sample consists of approximately 26,000 clones, 60% to 85% of them appearing once. The sample consisted of CD4+ or CD8+ T cells sorted from blood, taken in a trial of the OX40 agonist ivuxolimab. Receptors originate from an adult with an advanced solid tumor such as melanoma, head and neck, liver or kidney cancer.

The rearrangement links TRBV19 to TRBJ1-2, with 8 bases aligning to TRBD1. V lost 7 bases and J lost 4; bases outside the gene matches: 8. CDR1 and CDR2 (germline): LNHDA, SQIVND (reference sequence). This CDR3 region has 14 residues. The CDR3 sequence is CASTLFDRGYGYTF. CDR3 DNA sequence: TGTGCCAGTACCCTATTCGACAGGGGCTATGGCTACACCTTC.

The rearrangement links TRBV15 to TRBJ2-5; the D call may be TRBD1 or TRBD2 (7 bases each). The germline CDR1 and CDR2 sequences are LNHNV and YYDKDF (reference sequence). CDR3 length equals 14 residues. V gave up 1 base and J gave up 5 bases, with 11 bases separating them. The chain's CDR3 is CATSRGQGGETQYF. The CDR3 DNA follows: TGTGCCACCAGCAGAGGACAGGGAGGGGAGACCCAGTACTTC.

The genes are TRBV13 and TRBJ2-7; no clear D. V lost 5 bases to trimming and J lost 2 bases, with 13 bases between them. Germline CDR1 PRHDT, CDR2 FYEKMQ (reference sequence). The CDR3 has 14 residues. CDR3 DNA: TGTGCCAGCAGCCCCACCCTTGGGACCTACGAGCAGTACTTC. Translated, it gives CASSPTLGTYEQYF. Combining the CDR3 with reference TRBV13 and TRBJ2-7 gives the whole variable domain AAGVIQSPRHLIKEKRETATLKCYPIPRHDTVYWYQQGPGQDPQFLISFYEKMQSDKGSIPDRFSAQQFSDYHSELNMSSLELGDSALYFCASSPTLGTYEQYFGPGTRLTVT.

V and J are TRBV2 and TRBJ1-5, with D possibly matching TRBD1 (5 bases). Germline V gives CDR1 SNHLY, CDR2 FYNNEI. V was clipped by 6 bases and J by 0 bases, with 12 bases between them. This CDR3 region has 15 residues. CDR3 nucleotides: TGTGCCAGCAGGATTCGGGGGGATAGCAATCAGCCCCAGCATTTT. Its protein is CASRIRGDSNQPQHF.

This chain joins TRBV6-5 and TRBJ1-5; no clear D. This CDR3 contains 13 residues. The germline CDR1 and CDR2 sequences are MNHEY and SVGAGI. The V end lost 3 bases, the J end lost 7 bases, and 10 bases lay between the germline ends. Here the CDR3 DNA reads TGTGCCAGCAGTTATTCTGGGCGCCAGCCCCAGCATTTT. Amino acids: CASSYSGRQPQHF.

The chain links TRBV21-1 to TRBJ2-7; the D call in the table, TRBD2, was not verified against the DNA. TRBV21-1 is flagged as a pseudogene. This CDR3 is built from 21 residues. The CDR3 nucleotides read TGTGCCAGCAGCAAAAAAGCGGGGGGACGGGACAGCACTAACTTAGTCTACGAGCAGTACTTC. Its translation: CASSKKAGGRDSTNLVYEQYF.

This chain connects TRBV6-5 to TRBJ1-1; no clear D gene. The CDR3 is 12 residues long. Germline-derived CDR1 and CDR2 are MNHEY and SVGAGI. The V and J ends lost 10 bases and 0 bases respectively, with 9 bases between them. CDR3 DNA: TGTGCCACCCACAGCATGAACACTGAAGCTTTCTTT. Protein: CATHSMNTEAFF.

This clone was observed once. This chain links TRBV4-2 with TRBJ2-5; D ambiguous. Trimming shortened V by 0 bases and J by 2 bases, and 10 bases separated the two germline ends. This CDR3 contains 15 residues. CDR1 is LGHNA and CDR2 is YNFKEQ in the germline V gene. The CDR3 DNA reads as TGTGCCAGCAGCCAAGATGGCAGCCGACAAGAGACCCAGTACTTC. It is translated as CASSQDGSRQETQYF.

This sequence joins TRBV7-3 and TRBJ2-2; 11 bases agree with TRBD1. The V segment lost 5 bases and the J segment 4 bases; nucleotides outside the gene matches: 6. The CDR3 consists of 16 residues. CDR1 SGHTA and CDR2 FQGTGA come from the germline V gene. CDR3 residues: CASSPPGQGGTGELFF. In nucleotides, the CDR3 is TGTGCCAGCAGCCCGCCGGGACAGGGGGGCACCGGGGAGCTGTTTTTT.

The chain combines TRBV7-9 with TRBJ2-1, with D possibly being TRBD2 (5 bases). Trimming took 2 bases from V and 0 from J, leaving 11 bases between them. CDR1 and CDR2 from the germline V gene are SEHNR and FQNEAQ (reference sequence). This CDR3 region has 16 residues. The CDR3 region is CASSLRSGDSYNEQFF. The DNA for the CDR3 is TGTGCCAGCAGCTTAAGGTCCGGGGACTCCTACAATGAGCAGTTCTTC.